This T cell receptor beta chain stems from a study of T cell changes during pregnancy in multiple sclerosis. Germline V CDR1 and CDR2: MNHEY, SMNVEV (reference sequence). This CDR3 has 11 residues. The V gene lost 6 bases and the J gene lost 5 bases, with 8 bases spanning the gap. Only in-frame clones appear in the TCRdb table, and some are missing; sequencing was by immunoSEQ multiplex PCR. The sample lists approximately 90,000 clones, roughly 89% occurring once. This sample comprised peripheral blood, obtained after pregnancy. This TCR was recovered from a female donor in good health, enrolled as a control in a pregnancy study. The chain couples TRBV27 to TRBJ2-7; TRBD1 is a possible D gene (5 bases). In DNA, the CDR3 is TGTGCCAGCAGAGGGGCCCACGAGCAGTACTTC. Translating it yields CASRGAHEQYF.